The TCR beta chain described here comes from a study of blood T cells in healthy people across ages (dated by TCRdb to between 2014 and 2017). About the full investigation: In model experiments, template switching captured about one uniquely barcoded TCR beta cDNA molecule for every two T cells. The study measured age-related changes in TCR beta repertoire diversity using deep sequencing normalized with unique cDNA molecular identifiers. Four age groups were formed from the donors: young (average approximately 17 years), middle-aged (roughly 38), aged (about 68) and long-lived (around 82). To avoid experimental bias, donors of different ages were spread randomly across the sequencing lanes. Using the same blood draw, the study looked at two additional independent replicas of 1 million unique cDNA reads for two donors, one aged 18 to 30 and the other aged 80 or older. Study-wide findings and limitations: Compared with the aged group, the long-lived group had more naive CD4+ T cells, fewer expanded clones and increased TCR diversity, suggesting age selection. The percentage of naive T cells measured by flow cytometry correlated strongly with observed TCR beta diversity. Because the CMV infection status of the donors was unknown, age-related changes in expanded clonotypes may potentially have been confounded. Bulk unsorted PBMC profiling prevented conclusive comparison of naive and antigen-experienced compartments. Estimates of total diversity based on one million sequenced T cells were considered lower bounds and underestimates. Observed TCR beta diversity per million T cells fell roughly linearly with age, and a significant reduction was already apparent by age roughly 40.

Deletion took 6 bases off V and 4 bases off J, with a span of 10 bases between the germline ends. There are 13 amino acids in the CDR3, from cysteine to phenylalanine inclusive. Only CDR3 DNA remains: 39 bases, in frame from the first base. CDR1 and CDR2 are read off the germline V gene (reference sequence) as MNHEY and SMNVEV. Donors were a few dozen systemically healthy Caucasian individuals from Russia aged roughly 6 to 95 years. Approximately 9.7 milliliters of peripheral blood were drawn from each donor into EDTA-treated Vacutainer tubes. Ficoll-Paque density-gradient centrifugation was used to isolate PBMCs, with at least 6.5 million per sample. Total RNA, at least 6 micrograms per sample, was extracted from PBMCs with Trizol reagent. For every donor, flow cytometry on a PBMC aliquot measured the percentage of naive CD45RAhigh/CD27high T cells. This clonotype was counted between two and nine times. Its specific antigen is unknown. Base-call qualities are not available, and no considerably larger clone is one nucleotide away.

Library method: 5' RACE. The reads were generated on an Illumina HiSeq 2500. A second PCR of roughly 7 to 11 cycles was performed with a sample-barcoded 5' primer and a J-beta primer mix. A template-switch 5' adaptor carrying 12 random nucleotides introduced a unique molecular identifier onto each TCR beta cDNA molecule. At least 2.5 million CDR3-containing paired-end reads were obtained from each sample. The Mint cDNA synthesis kit, primed by a TRBC-specific oligonucleotide, was used to synthesize first-strand cDNA from all RNA. Following uracil-DNA glycosylase treatment, all cDNA underwent a first 18-cycle PCR with the universal primers M1SS and BC2_uni_R. As for the original processing: For normalization, 1 million high-quality reads, each with a distinct molecular identifier, were randomly selected from each sample. Reads sharing molecular identifiers were discarded rather than binned into consensus sequences. CDR3 identification, clonotype clustering and error correction used MiTCR with a Q25 quality threshold and the strictest error-elimination algorithm. Lower-bound total TCR beta diversity was estimated with a nonparametric unseen species model using Euler transformation. TCRdb reprocessing: public reads trimmed at Q25 with fastp, clones called with MiXCR, in-frame beta chains kept. CDR3 protein duplicates are merged, each entry listing the most common genes and DNA. TCRdb's processing, not the authors', yielded these V and J calls. Counted in this sample were 920,000 or so distinct CDR3 sequences; 35% to 50% of them appeared once. The ten largest clones capture approximately 17% of the sample.

Sequencing used blood. This sequence originates from a woman aged 55-69 years in good health. The chain was built from TRBV27 and TRBJ2-1, and possibly TRBD1, on 5 matching bases. The CDR3 region has the sequence CASRPTGYNEQFF. The DNA sequence is TGTGCCAGCAGACCTACAGGATACAATGAGCAGTTCTTC.